These T cell receptor beta chains were read from a single sample in a study of T cells after posttransplantation cyclophosphamide. The table came from immunoSEQ multiplex PCR; TCRdb's copy has only in-frame clones and leaves some out. The sample lists about 22,000 clones; 73% were seen once. Sequenced input: memory CD4+ T cells sorted from PBMCs. The source of these receptors is a woman aged 55-69 years in good health, CMV-negative, and a related stem cell transplant donor. CDR3s include the opening cysteine and the closing phenylalanine or tryptophan. D genes are given only for firm matches. A clone size is listed for some rows: how often the clone was seen (once, few, many), or a class if it is expanded.

size	J	V	D	CDR3	DNA
few	TRBJ1-2	TRBV29-1	TRBD1	CSADRGRNGYTF	TGCAGCGCTGACAGGGGGCGGAATGGCTACACCTTC
NA	TRBJ1-2	TRBV2	TRBD1	CASSVAGGRGYTF	TGTGCCAGCAGTGTTGCAGGGGGCCGTGGCTACACCTTC
NA	TRBJ2-7	TRBV5-1	NA	CASSFPQAGGNEQYF	TGCGCCAGCAGCTTCCCCCAGGCAGGAGGGAACGAGCAGTACTTC
NA	TRBJ2-7	TRBV19	NA	CASSYRRDTEQYF	TGTGCCAGTAGTTACCGCCGGGACACCGAGCAGTACTTC
NA	TRBJ2-7	TRBV5-4	TRBD1	CASSPEDRQYEQYF	TGTGCCAGCAGCCCGGAGGACAGGCAGTACGAGCAGTACTTC
NA	TRBJ2-7	TRBV6-5	TRBD1	CASRLTGTGGYEQYF	TGTGCCAGCAGGCTCACCGGGACAGGGGGCTACGAGCAGTACTTC
medium-sized	TRBJ1-1	TRBV5-1	NA	CASRGETEAFF	TGCGCCAGCAGAGGGGAAACTGAAGCTTTCTTT
few	TRBJ2-1	TRBV11-3	TRBD2	CASSVRTSGSDEQFF	TGTGCCAGCAGCGTCAGGACTAGCGGGAGCGATGAGCAGTTCTTC
few	TRBJ2-2	TRBV5-8	TRBD1	CASSFLQGRTGELFF	TGTGCCAGCAGCTTCCTACAGGGGCGGACCGGGGAGCTGTTTTTT
NA	TRBJ1-5	TRBV29-1	TRBD1	CSVGQGSNQPQHF	TGCAGCGTTGGACAGGGTAGCAATCAGCCCCAGCATTTT
few	TRBJ1-5	TRBV19	NA	CASSISVSNQPQHF	TGTGCCAGTAGTATCTCAGTTAGCAATCAGCCCCAGCATTTT
NA	TRBJ1-4	TRBV19	NA	CASSMFGTRGKLFF	TGTGCCAGTAGTATGTTCGGGACTCGAGGAAAACTGTTTTTT
NA	TRBJ1-5	TRBV5-5	TRBD1	CASSSALTGTGQPQHF	TGTGCCAGCAGCTCCGCCTTGACAGGGACCGGTCAGCCCCAGCATTTT
once	TRBJ2-2	TRBV28	TRBD1	CASSRSGGTGELFF	TGTGCCAGCAGCCGATCAGGGGGCACCGGGGAGCTGTTTTTT
once	TRBJ2-2	TRBV11-3	TRBD1	CASSLGQGIGELFF	TGTGCCAGCAGCTTGGGACAGGGCATCGGGGAGCTGTTTTTT
NA	TRBJ2-7	TRBV7-9	TRBD2	CASSPSGRAVYEQYF	TGTGCCAGCAGCCCTAGCGGGAGGGCCGTATACGAGCAGTACTTC
NA	TRBJ2-3	TRBV29-1	NA	CSVEEGLTTDTQYF	TGCAGCGTTGAAGAGGGACTTACCACAGATACGCAGTATTTT
once	TRBJ2-2	TRBV7-8	NA	CASSIRVGSENTGELFF	TGTGCCAGCAGTATAAGGGTCGGGAGTGAGAACACCGGGGAGCTGTTTTTT
NA	TRBJ1-3	TRBV29-1	NA	CSALGYGGNTIYF	TGCAGCGCCCTGGGTTACGGGGGAAACACCATATATTTT
NA	TRBJ2-7	TRBV6-1	TRBD1	CASSSGTGGREQYF	TGTGCCAGCAGTTCCGGGACAGGGGGCCGCGAGCAGTACTTC
NA	TRBJ2-7	TRBV5-1	TRBD2	CASSLAGVSYEQYF	TGCGCCAGCAGCTTAGCGGGGGTGTCCTACGAGCAGTACTTC
NA	TRBJ2-1	TRBV25-1	NA	CASSDSRGINEQFF	TGTGCCAGCAGTGATTCTAGGGGGATTAATGAGCAGTTCTTC
few	TRBJ1-3	TRBV18	NA	CASSLGGSGNTIYF	TGTGCCAGCTCACTAGGGGGCTCTGGAAACACCATATATTTT
NA	TRBJ2-7	TRBV2	NA	CASSAQVHLYEQYF	TGTGCCAGCAGTGCACAGGTTCACCTCTACGAGCAGTACTTC
few	TRBJ2-1	TRBV9	NA	CASSVDGRADNNEQFF	TGTGCCAGCAGCGTAGACGGCAGGGCAGATAACAATGAGCAGTTCTTC
NA	TRBJ2-7	TRBV28	TRBD1	CASSPQTGNYEQYF	TGTGCCAGCAGTCCCCAGACAGGGAACTACGAGCAGTACTTC
NA	TRBJ2-7	TRBV6-5	TRBD2	CASSSGRRGEQYF	TGTGCCAGCAGTAGCGGGAGAAGGGGCGAGCAGTACTTC